Following are 32 T cell receptor beta chains from one sample sequenced in a study of T cells in Graves' hyperthyroidism and ophthalmopathy. Regions amplified from RNA transcripts were the TCR beta CDR3 regions. HTBI primers drove first-round RT-PCR of the TCR CDR3. TCRdb reprocessed the multiplex PCR reads with MiXCR, giving one entry per CDR3 protein. The sample gives fewer than 900,000 distinct CDR3 sequences, about 16% of which show up once; around 8% is in the top ten. The sequenced sample consisted of blood. The receptors stem from a man between 18 and 29 years old with Graves' hyperthyroidism.

This chain joins TRBV11-2 and TRBJ2-2; 8 bases match TRBD2. Germline CDR1 reads SGHAT; CDR2 reads FQNNGV. Trimming removed 5 bases from V and 6 bases from J; junction bases left unmatched: 8. There are 15 residues in the CDR3. This CDR3 is CASSPHAGGSGELFF. CDR3 nucleotide sequence: TGTGCCAGCAGCCCCCACGCGGGGGGCTCCGGGGAGCTGTTTTTT. Full variable domain (missing parts from reference TRBV11-2 and TRBJ2-2): EAGVAQSPRYKIIEKRQSVAFWCNPISGHATLYWYQQILGQGPKLLIQFQNNGVVDDSQLPKDRFSAERLKGVDSTLKIQPAKLEDSAVYLCASSPHAGGSGELFFGEGSRLTVL.

This clonotype showed up just a few times. The chain couples TRBV11-2 to TRBJ1-6; 7 bases fit TRBD1. The CDR3 spans 16 residues. Germline CDR1 and CDR2: SGHAT and FQNNGV. V trimming: 4 bases; J trimming: 7 bases; junction bases outside the gene matches: 10. The CDR3 DNA reads as TGTGCCAGCAGCTCGACAGGGATTCGTCACAATTCACCCCTCCACTTT. Encoded protein: CASSSTGIRHNSPLHF.

This clonotype turned up a few times. This chain uses TRBV6-2 or TRBV6-3 with TRBJ2-1; 9 bases align to TRBD2. The CDR3 has 14 residues. V shed 6 bases, J shed 6 bases, and the junction held 6 bases outside the gene matches. Germline-derived CDR1 and CDR2 are MNHEY and SVGEGT. CDR3 DNA: TGTGCCAGCAGGCCCAGCGGGAGGACCAATGAGCAGTTCTTC. Translated, it gives CASRPSGRTNEQFF.

This clonotype was observed a handful of times. This chain joins TRBV20-1 and TRBJ1-1; TRBD1 might be the D (5 bases). From germline, CDR1 is DFQATT and CDR2 SNEGSKA (reference sequence). The V gene lost 6 bases and the J gene lost 3 bases, with 11 bases spanning the gap. The CDR3 length is 12 residues. The CDR3 nucleotides are TGCAGTGCCACCTGGGGGGACACTGAAGCTTTCTTT. It encodes CSATWGDTEAFF.

The V call is TRBV4-3, the J call TRBJ2-1; 9 nucleotides line up with TRBD1. Trimming removed 0 bases from V and 3 bases from J; junction bases left unmatched: 3. This CDR3 has 16 residues. Germline assignment: CDR1 LGHNA and CDR2 YSLEER. CDR3 sequence reads: CASSQDGTGYYNEQFF. The CDR3 DNA is TGCGCCAGCAGCCAAGATGGGACAGGGTACTACAATGAGCAGTTCTTC.

This clonotype was counted only a few times. The chain recombines TRBV10-3 with TRBJ2-3, with D possibly matching TRBD2 (6 bases). The V and J ends lost 9 bases and 2 bases respectively, with 9 bases between them. The CDR3 runs 12 residues. Germline loops: CDR1 ENHRY, CDR2 SYGVKD. In nucleotides, the CDR3 is TGTGCCATAGCGGGTATCACAGATACGCAGTATTTT. Translated, it gives CAIAGITDTQYF.

This clonotype was detected a few times. V and J are TRBV6-2 or TRBV6-3 and TRBJ1-6; 11 bases map to TRBD1. CDR3 length: 21 amino acids. From germline, CDR1 is MNHEY and CDR2 SVGEGT. V lost 0 bases and J lost 9; bases outside the gene matches: 19. The CDR3 loop is CASSYSNSRDRGVVDGSPLHF. In DNA, the CDR3 is TGTGCCAGCAGTTACTCGAATAGCCGGGACAGGGGGGTTGTTGATGGTTCACCCCTCCACTTT.

As regards this clonotype: A junction boundary mismatches the germline segment, possibly from a read error. This chain uses TRBV7-9 with TRBJ2-7, with D perhaps TRBD1 (5 bases). This CDR3 has 13 amino acids. Germline V lookup: CDR1 SEHNR, CDR2 FQNEAQ (reference sequence). The CDR3 loop reads CVSSLGRPYEQYF. CDR3 bases: TGTGTCAGCAGCTTGGGGCGACCCTACGAGCAGTACTTC.

This clonotype was counted only a few times. Mismatch with germline at one junction end may stem from a read error. The rearrangement joins TRBV30 to TRBJ2-3; no clear D gene. Per germline, CDR1 GTSNPN and CDR2 SVGIG (reference sequence). This CDR3 has 13 amino acids. The CDR3: CAWSVRFADAQYF. The CDR3 DNA is TGTGCCTGGAGTGTTCGGTTCGCAGATGCGCAGTATTTT.

This clonotype appeared a few times. The J gene is TRBJ1-2, the V gene TRBV10-3; D unresolved. Germline CDR1 reads ENHRY; CDR2 reads SYGVKD. The CDR3 spans 16 residues. V was clipped by 0 bases and J by 0 bases, with 11 bases between them. The CDR3 coding sequence is TGTGCCATCAGTGAGTCGGTGTACAGAGCTAACTATGGCTACACCTTC. Residues: CAISESVYRANYGYTF.

This chain connects TRBV9 to TRBJ1-6; D is unresolved. The germline CDR1 and CDR2 sequences are SGDLS and YYNGEE. Trimming removed 0 bases at V and 12 bases at J, with 4 bases between. This CDR3 has 11 amino acids. Here the CDR3 DNA reads TGTGCCAGCAGCGTAGATGGACCCCTCCACTTT. The encoded protein is CASSVDGPLHF.

This clonotype showed up just a few times. The V and J genes are TRBV30 and TRBJ1-4, with D unresolved. The CDR3 is made up of 12 amino acids. Germline V gives CDR1 GTSNPN, CDR2 SVGIG (reference sequence). The V end was cut by 3 bases, the J end by 12 bases, with 14 bases between. The DNA of the CDR3 is TGTGCCTGGAGCCGGAACGGGAGGGAACTGTTTTTT. Translating it yields CAWSRNGRELFF.

The chain joins TRBV10-3 to TRBJ1-1; 11 positions agree with TRBD1. Looked up from germline, CDR1 is ENHRY and CDR2 is SYGVKD. Unmatched junction bases numbered 2, after V lost 6 bases and J lost 2 bases. This CDR3 is 14 amino acids long. For the CDR3, the DNA is TGTGCCATCAGAGGGACAGGGGGTAACACTGAAGCTTTCTTT. It yields the protein CAIRGTGGNTEAFF.

Only a few counts were recorded for this clonotype. The V gene is TRBV4-1, the J gene TRBJ2-2; 10 bases map to TRBD2. The trim removed 4 bases at V and 5 bases at J, leaving 13 bases unmatched. Germline V lookup: CDR1 MGHRA, CDR2 YSYEKL. The CDR3 has 18 residues. For the CDR3, the DNA is TGCGCCAGCAGCCCGTCGGGTGGACTAGCGGAAAGAACCGGGGAGCTGTTTTTT. Translated: CASSPSGGLAERTGELFF.

There are many counts of this clonotype. CDR3 sequence reads: CASSSLAGRETQYF. In DNA form, the CDR3 reads TGTGCCAGCAGCTCACTAGCGGGACGAGAGACCCAGTACTTC. This chain connects TRBV28 to TRBJ2-5, with 10 bases aligning to TRBD2. J gave up 4 bases and V 6 bases, and 5 bases lay outside the gene matches. Germline V CDR1 and CDR2: MDHEN, SYDVKM. This CDR3 spans 14 amino acids.

The rearrangement joins TRBV7-9 to TRBJ1-6; unclear D gene. The CDR3 is 18 residues long. Germline CDR1 and CDR2: SEHNR and FQNEAQ (reference sequence). With 5 bases removed from V and 0 bases from J, the gap between germline ends came to 17 bases. The CDR3 coding sequence is TGTGCCAGCAGCCCCGGGCCGCAGCCCGTCTCCTATAATTCACCCCTCCACTTT. This encodes CASSPGPQPVSYNSPLHF. The full variable domain, completed using reference TRBV7-9 and TRBJ1-6, is DTGVSQNPRHKITKRGQNVTFRCDPISEHNRLYWYRQTLGQGPEFLTYFQNEAQLEKSRLLSDRFSAERPKGSFSTLEIQRTEQGDSAMYLCASSPGPQPVSYNSPLHFGNGTRLTVT.

This clonotype has a count of ten or more. This sequence joins TRBV6-1 and TRBJ2-5, with D hard to call. V lost 5 bases, J lost 2 bases, and 12 bases lay in between. The CDR3 has 14 residues. Germline V CDR1 and CDR2: MNHNS, SASEGT. The CDR3 coding sequence is TGTGCCAGCAGTACTCCCAGCGTACAAGAGACCCAGTACTTC. Translation: CASSTPSVQETQYF.

This clonotype was seen a handful of times. At one boundary the junction diverges from the germline segment, which might be a read error. J is TRBJ1-3 and V is TRBV11-2; D ambiguous. The length of the CDR3 is 16 residues. Germline V CDR1 and CDR2: SGHAT, FQNNGV. CDR3 in DNA: TGTGCCAGCAGCTTTAGCGGACCGAGCTCTGGAAGCACCATATATTTT. Translated: CASSFSGPSSGSTIYF.

V and J are TRBV19 and TRBJ1-1; a weak D match, TRBD1 (5 bases). Looked up from germline, CDR1 is LNHDA and CDR2 is SQIVND (reference sequence). The V gene lost 5 bases and the J gene lost 0 bases, with 16 bases spanning the gap. The CDR3 spans 16 residues. The CDR3 region is CASSLDSGTVNTEAFF. The CDR3 region has the DNA TGTGCCAGTAGTCTTGATTCCGGGACGGTGAACACTGAAGCTTTCTTT.

Many counts were recorded for this clonotype. V usage is TRBV7-8 and J usage is TRBJ2-3; perhaps TRBD2 as D (6 bases). This CDR3 comprises 15 residues. V was pared by 4 bases and J by 4 bases, with 15 bases between. Germline lookup yields CDR1 SGHVS and CDR2 FQNEAQ. The CDR3 bases are TGTGCCAGCAGCTCCTTTGGGGGGAGGCCAGATACGCAGTATTTT. Residues: CASSSFGGRPDTQYF.

The chain joins TRBV18 to TRBJ2-7; D is perhaps TRBD2 (5 bases). Germline V lookup: CDR1 KGHSH, CDR2 LQKENI. CDR3 size: 13 residues. Trimming took 3 bases from V and 3 from J, leaving 9 bases between them. The CDR3 reads CASSPREFYEQYF. CDR3 bases: TGTGCCAGCTCACCTCGGGAATTCTACGAGCAGTACTTC.

This clonotype has at least ten counts. The chain recombines TRBV28 with TRBJ2-2; 9 nucleotides line up with TRBD1. The trim removed 5 bases at V and 3 bases at J, leaving 16 bases unmatched. CDR1 and CDR2 (germline): MDHEN, SYDVKM. CDR3 size: 19 residues. In nucleotides, the CDR3 is TGTGCCAGCAGTCTCCCCGGGACAGGGTTGTCTCGGGACACCGGGGAGCTGTTTTTT. Translation gives CASSLPGTGLSRDTGELFF. Looking up the rest from reference TRBV28 and TRBJ2-2 gives the full variable domain: DVKVTQSSRYLVKRTGEKVFLECVQDMDHENMFWYRQDPGLGLRLIYFSYDVKMKEKGDIPEGYSVSREKKERFSLILESASTNQTSMYLCASSLPGTGLSRDTGELFFGEGSRLTVL.

This chain joins TRBV6-2 or TRBV6-3 and TRBJ1-5, with D possibly being TRBD1 (6 bases). The CDR3 is 17 residues long. Germline CDR1 and CDR2: MNHEY and SVGEGT. Trimming removed 5 bases from V and 5 bases from J, with 22 bases in between. This CDR3 is CASSPTQGKKWDQPQHF. As DNA, the CDR3 is TGTGCCAGCAGTCCGACACAGGGCAAAAAATGGGATCAGCCCCAGCATTTT.

This clonotype was counted a single time. This chain connects TRBV12-3 or TRBV12-4 to TRBJ2-5, with D unresolved. Trimming took off 1 base at V and 13 bases at J, with 13 bases between the two ends. The CDR3 contains 12 residues. The chain's CDR3 is CASSLVRPRRYF. The CDR3 DNA is TGTGCCAGCAGTTTAGTCAGGCCCCGACGGTACTTC.

This clonotype was seen at least ten times. The V and J genes are TRBV18 and TRBJ2-5; 9 nucleotides line up with TRBD1. Looked up from germline, CDR1 is KGHSH and CDR2 is LQKENI. CDR3 size: 14 residues. Trimming removed 6 bases from V and 6 bases from J; junction bases left unmatched: 8. In DNA form, the CDR3 reads TGTGCCAGCTCTCGAGGACAGGGGTTGAAGACCCAGTACTTC. Translating it yields CASSRGQGLKTQYF.

This clonotype was seen only a few times. The chain carries TRBV30 and TRBJ1-1; the match to TRBD1 covers 7 bases. The germline gives CDR1 GTSNPN, CDR2 SVGIG (reference sequence). CDR3 size: 13 residues. After removal of 4 bases from V and 0 bases from J, the junction contained 2 bases not matched to a gene. For the CDR3, the DNA is TGTGCCTGGATTGACAGGGTGAACACTGAAGCTTTCTTT. As protein: CAWIDRVNTEAFF.

The table lists this clonotype with many counts. V usage is TRBV7-3 and J usage is TRBJ1-1, with no clear D. The CDR3 consists of 13 residues. V lost 6 bases to trimming and J lost 2 bases, with 10 bases between them. CDR1 is SGHTA and CDR2 is FQGTGA in the germline V gene. CDR3 nucleotide sequence: TGTGCCAGCAGTTTCGGGAGAAACACTGAAGCTTTCTTT. It specifies CASSFGRNTEAFF.

There are a few counts of this clonotype. The genes are TRBV19 and TRBJ1-5, with D tentatively TRBD1 (5 bases). This CDR3 has 15 residues. Trimming took off 7 bases at V and 2 bases at J, with 15 bases between the two ends. CDR1 and CDR2 from the germline V gene are LNHDA and SQIVND (reference sequence). The CDR3 nucleotides read TGTGCCAGTAACTTTTACAGGATGGGCAATCAGCCCCAGCATTTT. Its translation is CASNFYRMGNQPQHF.

This clonotype was counted many times. The chain employs TRBV18 and TRBJ2-7, with 10 bases aligning to TRBD2. Losses at the gene ends were 2 bases for V and 2 bases for J; bases not matched to a gene: 3. The CDR3 runs to 15 residues. Germline-derived CDR1 and CDR2 are KGHSH and LQKENI. CDR3 in amino acids: CASSPASGSTYEQYF. CDR3 nucleotide sequence: TGTGCCAGCTCACCAGCTAGCGGGAGCACCTACGAGCAGTACTTC.

This clonotype came up many times. V and J are TRBV30 and TRBJ1-2; D is possibly TRBD1 (5 bases). V was clipped by 2 bases and J by 7 bases, with 8 bases between them. Per germline, CDR1 GTSNPN and CDR2 SVGIG (reference sequence). The CDR3 runs 11 residues. The CDR3 region is CAWSRDFGYTF. The CDR3 DNA is TGTGCCTGGAGTCGGGACTTTGGCTACACCTTC.

This sequence joins TRBV20-1 and TRBJ1-4; D unresolved. V was shortened by 4 bases and J by 5 bases, with 17 bases between the two germline ends. CDR3 length: 15 residues. Germline CDR1 reads DFQATT; CDR2 reads SNEGSKA (reference sequence). The CDR3 DNA follows: TGCAGTGCTAAGGGCCCCCGTACTCGAAATGAAAAACTGTTTTTT. This encodes CSAKGPRTRNEKLFF.

The table lists this clonotype with a few counts. The genes are TRBV20-1 and TRBJ2-7, with D hard to call. Trimming left V 4 bases short and J 4 bases short, with 14 bases between. The CDR3 totals 13 residues. Looked up from germline, CDR1 is DFQATT and CDR2 is SNEGSKA (reference sequence). The CDR3 here is CSATPLGPYEQYF. As DNA, the CDR3 is TGCAGTGCTACGCCATTAGGGCCTTACGAGCAGTACTTC.